This is a list of T cell receptor beta chains from one sample in a study of T cell responses to AZD1222 COVID-19 vaccine. Clones were read by immunoSEQ multiplex PCR, and TCRdb kept only the in-frame ones, dropping some. The sample lists 100,000 or so clones; around 86% were seen once. The specimen was peripheral blood, collected on day 0 of AZD1222 vaccination. Every receptor here comes from an adult in good health. Both conserved end residues are part of each CDR3. The D gene is left open where the match is weak. Size is omitted from some rows. Given values are once, few, many or a class for expanded clones.

-	13	TRBV12-3/TRBV12-4	-	TRBJ2-7	CASSFYRNNEQYF	TGTGCCAGCAGTTTTTACAGGAATAACGAGCAGTACTTC
-	15	TRBV4-3	few	TRBJ1-6	CASSPARTYNSPLHF	TGCGCCAGCAGCCCTGCCAGAACCTATAATTCACCCCTCCACTTT
-	14	TRBV7-2	-	TRBJ2-5	CASSLGGSQETQYF	TGTGCCAGCAGCTTAGGAGGTTCCCAAGAGACCCAGTACTTC
-	14	TRBV7-6	-	TRBJ1-1	CASSLVGSGTEAFF	TGTGCCAGCAGCTTAGTGGGCAGCGGCACTGAAGCTTTCTTT
TRBD1	18	TRBV7-9	-	TRBJ2-7	CASSLGSRDRELSYEQYF	TGTGCCAGCAGCTTGGGTTCCCGGGACAGGGAGTTGAGTTACGAGCAGTACTTC
-	17	TRBV24-1	-	TRBJ1-5	CATSDRQGPYSNQPQHF	TGTGCCACCAGTGATAGGCAGGGACCCTATAGCAATCAGCCCCAGCATTTT
TRBD1	14	TRBV5-4	-	TRBJ2-3	CASSFQGAGDTQYF	TGTGCCAGCAGCTTTCAGGGGGCAGGAGATACGCAGTATTTT
TRBD1	16	TRBV15	-	TRBJ1-6	CATSNPRDSYNSPLHF	TGTGCCACCAGCAACCCAAGGGACAGCTATAATTCACCCCTCCACTTT
-	15	TRBV18	-	TRBJ2-3	CASSPVQGGTDTQYF	TGTGCCAGCTCACCGGTCCAGGGTGGGACAGATACGCAGTATTTT
-	15	TRBV30	-	TRBJ1-5	CAWSGEDIRGQPQHF	TGTGCCTGGAGTGGAGAGGACATCCGGGGTCAGCCCCAGCATTTT
TRBD1	16	TRBV19	-	TRBJ1-5	CASTPQGRIVHQPQHF	TGTGCCAGTACTCCACAGGGGAGGATCGTTCATCAGCCCCAGCATTTT
TRBD1	16	TRBV5-1	-	TRBJ1-5	CASSPSTTGDRQPQHF	TGCGCCAGCAGCCCTTCGACGACAGGGGATAGGCAGCCCCAGCATTTT
-	14	TRBV5-6	-	TRBJ2-5	CASSPGLDQETQYF	TGTGCCAGCAGCCCGGGACTGGACCAAGAGACCCAGTACTTC
TRBD1	14	TRBV28	-	TRBJ1-1	CASTTTGGLTEAFF	TGTGCCAGCACTACGACAGGGGGCCTCACTGAAGCTTTCTTT
-	15	TRBV6-4	-	TRBJ1-5	CASSRQDVVSQPQHF	TGTGCCAGCAGCAGACAGGATGTCGTAAGTCAGCCCCAGCATTTT
TRBD1	14	TRBV4-3	-	TRBJ2-7	CASSRGDRTYEQYF	TGCGCCAGCAGCCGGGGGGACAGGACCTACGAGCAGTACTTC
-	14	TRBV4-3	once	TRBJ2-7	CASSQDYVPYEQYF	TGCGCCAGCAGCCAAGATTACGTCCCGTACGAGCAGTACTTC
-	12	TRBV28	few	TRBJ2-2	CASSLGTGELFF	TGTGCCAGCAGTTTAGGGACCGGGGAGCTGTTTTTT
TRBD1	12	TRBV28	-	TRBJ1-2	CASRLQGKGYTF	TGTGCCAGCAGGTTACAGGGGAAGGGCTACACCTTC
-	14	TRBV27	-	TRBJ2-1	CASSLVQVGNEQFF	TGTGCCAGCAGTCTAGTCCAAGTGGGCAATGAGCAGTTCTTC
TRBD1	16	TRBV7-2	-	TRBJ2-3	CASSIAGGERADTQYF	TGTGCCAGCAGCATAGCAGGGGGAGAAAGGGCAGATACGCAGTATTTT
TRBD2	14	TRBV19	-	TRBJ2-1	CASSMLAGYNEQFF	TGTGCCAGTAGTATGCTAGCGGGCTACAATGAGCAGTTCTTC
TRBD1	15	TRBV5-4	-	TRBJ1-1	CASSSYRGKNTEAFF	TGTGCCAGCAGCTCATACAGGGGAAAGAACACTGAAGCTTTCTTT
TRBD1	15	TRBV19	-	TRBJ2-7	CASSIDGTGAYEQYF	TGTGCCAGTAGTATAGATGGGACAGGGGCCTACGAGCAGTACTTC
-	13	TRBV28	-	TRBJ1-5	CASSLIELQPQHF	TGTGCCAGTTCCTTGATAGAGCTTCAGCCCCAGCATTTT
TRBD1	14	TRBV30	-	TRBJ2-2	CALKGQSNTGELFF	TGTGCCTTGAAGGGACAGTCGAACACCGGGGAGCTGTTTTTT
TRBD2	15	TRBV6-4	-	TRBJ2-1	CASSVEGGPSNEQFF	TGTGCCAGCAGTGTCGAGGGAGGGCCTAGTAATGAGCAGTTCTTC
-	15	TRBV4-2	-	TRBJ1-4	CASSQVWISNEKLFF	TGTGCCAGCAGCCAAGTTTGGATTTCTAATGAAAAACTGTTTTTT
-	15	TRBV7-9	-	TRBJ1-5	CASSSGVGGNQPQHF	TGTGCCAGCAGCTCAGGGGTTGGGGGCAATCAGCCCCAGCATTTT
TRBD1	16	TRBV6-2/TRBV6-3	-	TRBJ1-5	CASSSMDRGQDQPQHF	TGTGCCAGCAGTTCGATGGACAGGGGGCAGGATCAGCCCCAGCATTTT
-	14	TRBV30	-	TRBJ1-5	CAWSVIPSNQPQHF	TGTGCCTGGAGCGTTATACCAAGCAATCAGCCCCAGCATTTT
-	13	TRBV6-5	-	TRBJ1-5	CASSKISNQPQHF	TGTGCCAGCAGCAAGATTAGCAATCAGCCCCAGCATTTT
TRBD1	16	TRBV11-3	once	TRBJ2-1	CASSLDGRGGVDEQFF	TGTGCCAGCAGCTTAGATGGTAGAGGGGGCGTCGATGAGCAGTTCTTC
-	19	TRBV7-9	-	TRBJ1-2	CASSLYLPPDAEWWSGYTF	TGTGCCAGCAGCTTATATCTTCCTCCCGACGCGGAATGGTGGAGTGGCTACACCTTC
TRBD2	15	TRBV28	-	TRBJ2-1	CASTDGGAGGREQFF	TGTGCCAGCACCGACGGGGGGGCCGGAGGAAGGGAGCAGTTCTTC
-	14	TRBV5-4	-	TRBJ2-3	CASSRRGGTDTQYF	TGTGCCAGCAGCCGAAGGGGGGGCACAGATACGCAGTATTTT
-	16	TRBV15	-	TRBJ1-2	CATSRGGAREGNGYTF	TGTGCCACCAGCAGAGGTGGAGCAAGGGAGGGAAATGGCTACACCTTC
-	16	TRBV28	few	TRBJ1-2	CATQFGALTANYGYTF	TGTGCCACCCAGTTTGGAGCGTTGACGGCGAACTATGGCTACACCTTC
TRBD2	15	TRBV27	-	TRBJ2-1	CASSPWTSTYNEQFF	TGTGCCAGCAGTCCCTGGACTAGCACATACAATGAGCAGTTCTTC
TRBD2	16	TRBV12-5	few	TRBJ2-1	CASGRGPAGGGNEQFF	TGTGCTAGTGGCCGCGGGCCAGCGGGAGGGGGTAATGAGCAGTTCTTC
TRBD2	21	TRBV6-2/TRBV6-3	-	TRBJ2-3	CASSYFVPSGGETSSTDTQYF	TGTGCCAGCAGTTACTTCGTCCCTAGCGGGGGGGAGACTTCTAGCACAGATACGCAGTATTTT
-	12	TRBV6-5	-	TRBJ2-1	CASSTQGGEQFF	TGTGCCAGCAGTACTCAGGGTGGTGAGCAGTTCTTC
-	13	TRBV7-8	-	TRBJ1-5	CASSPQNLEPQHF	TGTGCCAGCAGCCCTCAGAATCTAGAGCCCCAGCATTTT
-	12	TRBV12-3/TRBV12-4	-	TRBJ1-1	CASSYLYTEAFF	TGTGCCAGCAGTTACTTATACACTGAAGCTTTCTTT
-	16	TRBV7-9	large	TRBJ2-7	CASSLVGEGGSDEQYF	TGTGCCAGCAGCTTAGTGGGGGAAGGGGGGTCCGACGAGCAGTACTTC
TRBD1	15	TRBV19	once	TRBJ1-1	CASSMAGGINTEAFF	TGTGCCAGTAGTATGGCAGGGGGGATCAACACTGAAGCTTTCTTT
TRBD2	16	TRBV7-9	many	TRBJ2-7	CASSFGGDGGADEQYF	TGTGCCAGCAGCTTCGGGGGGGACGGGGGGGCCGACGAGCAGTACTTC
TRBD1	15	TRBV5-1	-	TRBJ1-5	CASSFEGQAGQPQHF	TGCGCCAGCAGCTTCGAGGGACAGGCGGGTCAGCCCCAGCATTTT
-	11	TRBV9	once	TRBJ1-2	CASSLGGGYTF	TGTGCCAGCAGCCTTGGCGGCGGCTACACCTTC
-	15	TRBV5-1	-	TRBJ2-3	CASSVDSSSTDTQYF	TGCGCCAGCAGCGTGGACAGTTCTAGCACAGATACGCAGTATTTT
-	14	TRBV5-1	-	TRBJ2-1	CASSKDRSYNEQFF	TGCGCCAGCAGCAAAGACAGATCCTACAATGAGCAGTTCTTC
-	16	TRBV29-1	-	TRBJ1-1	CSVEEGAGTGKAEAFF	TGCAGCGTTGAAGAGGGAGCAGGGACGGGAAAGGCTGAAGCTTTCTTT
-	17	TRBV14	-	TRBJ1-6	CASSQDVSDSPNSPLHF	TGTGCCAGCAGCCAAGATGTTTCGGACAGCCCTAATTCACCCCTCCACTTT
-	11	TRBV28	-	TRBJ2-1	CASSNYNEQFF	TGTGCCAGCAGTAATTACAATGAGCAGTTCTTC
-	12	TRBV12-3/TRBV12-4	-	TRBJ1-5	CASSADYQPQHF	TGTGCCAGCAGTGCGGATTATCAGCCCCAGCATTTT
-	14	TRBV5-6	few	TRBJ1-2	CASNYQGYNYGYTF	TGTGCCAGCAACTACCAGGGCTATAACTATGGCTACACCTTC
-	12	TRBV7-8	-	TRBJ2-1	CASRGSYNEQFF	TGTGCCAGCAGGGGATCCTACAATGAGCAGTTCTTC
TRBD1	16	TRBV5-1	-	TRBJ2-3	CASKGTGGVGTDTQYF	TGCGCCAGCAAAGGGACAGGGGGCGTCGGTACAGATACGCAGTATTTT
-	12	TRBV6-5	-	TRBJ2-2	CASRGYTGELFF	TGTGCCAGCAGGGGGTACACCGGGGAGCTGTTTTTT
-	15	TRBV28	-	TRBJ1-1	CASSFPLGGNTEAFF	TGTGCCAGCAGTTTTCCCCTAGGTGGGAACACTGAAGCTTTCTTT